These 31 T cell receptor delta chains originate from one sample sequenced in a study of gamma-delta T cells after stem cell transplantation (dated by TCRdb to the mid-2010s). Library construction relied on RT-PCR. The instrument was an Illumina MiSeq. TCRdb reran clone calling on the public reads with CATT; rows sharing one DNA sequence were then combined. For this sample the table gives approximately 2,000 delta-chain clones, of which under 6% were detected only once. The ten largest make up about 52% of the sample. Sequencing was carried out using gamma-delta T cells. The receptors were sampled from a human donor. It is not recorded whose cells these are; they may come from a transplant donor.

As concerns this clone: A far larger clone is a single base away, which makes a read error likely. Other DNA sequences of this sample code for an identical CDR3. The J gene is TRDJ1, the V gene TRDV2, with 11 bases aligning to TRDD3. CDR3 length: 23 amino acids. Germline V gene data show CDR1 as GEAIGNYY and CDR2 as EKD. In DNA, the CDR3 is TGTGCCTGTGACTTGTTACTGGGGGATAATACCCCGAATACCGGGCATTACACCGACAAACTCATCTTT. Amino acid sequence: CACDLLLGDNTPNTGHYTDKLIF.

This clone turned up a few times. A read error is the likely source, as a far larger clone sits one nucleotide away. This specimen includes other DNA sequences encoding the same CDR3. The V and J genes are TRDV2 and TRDJ1; 7 positions match TRDD3. Germline values: CDR1 GEAIGNYY, CDR2 EKD. J lost 0 bases, V lost 3 bases, and 24 bases had no gene match. CDR3 length: 21 amino acids. For the CDR3, the DNA is TGTGCCTGTGACGCCATCTCTGGCGGTGTACTGGGGTTTTCATACACCGATAAACTCATCTTT. Its protein is CACDAISGGVLGFSYTDKLIF.

Concerning this clone: A read error may be the cause here, since a much bigger clone is one base away. The J gene is TRDJ1, the V gene TRDV2, with 11 positions matching TRDD3. No J segment appears in TCRdb, so it was assigned here by matching the sequence to germline. The CDR3 is 24 amino acids. With V trimmed by 1 base and J by 0 bases, 27 bases remained unmatched. Germline CDR1 GEAIGNYY, CDR2 EKD. CDR3 in amino acids: CACDTIQEGRLGDTCPLYTDKLIF. CDR3 DNA: TGTGCCTGTGACACAATTCAGGAAGGTCGGCTGGGGGATACCTGCCCCTTGTACACCGATAAACTCATCTTT.

Worth noting for this clone: A far larger clone is a single base away, which makes a read error likely. This chain uses TRDV2 with TRDJ1; D tentatively reads TRDD2 or TRDD3 (5 bases each). The germline gives CDR1 GEAIGNYY, CDR2 EKD. Trimming removed 9 bases from V and 3 bases from J, with 16 bases in between. The CDR3 is 13 residues long. The CDR3 DNA sequence: TGTGCCGGTGTATCCCTACTGGCCGATAAACTCATCTTT. Translated, it gives CAGVSLLADKLIF.

The sample holds a few counts of this clone. The amino acid sequence in TCRdb belongs to a much larger clone and departs from this DNA's translation at residue 3, likely a sequencing read error; the sequence shown is translated from the DNA. The chain recombines TRDV2 with TRDJ1; 8 bases align to TRDD3. Germline CDR1 reads GEAIGNYY; CDR2 reads EKD. The CDR3 runs to 17 residues. CDR3 DNA sequence: TGTGCCCGTGACCCCCTTGGTGGGGGATCATACACCGATAAACTCATCTTT. This gives the protein CARDPLGGGSYTDKLIF.

This clone has a handful of counts. The chain has TRDV2 and TRDJ1; a possible D gene is TRDD3 (6 bases). V gave up 1 base and J gave up 0 bases, with 23 bases separating them. CDR3 size: 19 residues. CDR1 and CDR2 (germline): GEAIGNYY, EKD. CDR3 residues: CACDTVGGRDHTDTDKLIF. In DNA form, the CDR3 reads TGTGCCTGTGACACAGTTGGGGGGAGGGATCACACCGACACCGATAAACTCATCTTT.

There are a few counts of this clone. Only one base separates this from a far larger clonotype, so it likely reflects a read error. The same CDR3 arises from other DNA sequences in this sample as well. The V and J genes are TRDV2 and TRDJ1; D remains ambiguous. Germline lookup yields CDR1 GEAIGNYY and CDR2 EKD. The CDR3 has 16 residues. The CDR3 DNA is TGCGCCTGTGACACCGTTGGGACCCCGTACACCGATAAACTCATCTTT. It yields the protein CACDTVGTPYTDKLIF.

As to this clone: A far larger clone is off by one base, so a read error is likely. Distinct nucleotide sequences in the sample also encode this CDR3. The chain employs TRDV2 and TRDJ1, with 11 positions matching TRDD3. CDR1 is GEAIGNYY and CDR2 is EKD in the germline V gene. The CDR3 contains 20 residues. The trim removed 3 bases at V and 3 bases at J, leaving 20 bases unmatched. This chain's CDR3 is CACDRLPTSMGDTGSDKLIF. The CDR3 DNA reads as TGTGCCTGTGACCGCCTTCCTACGTCAATGGGGGATACGGGGTCCGATAAACTCATCTTT.

J is TRDJ1 and V is TRAV29/DV5, with D tentatively TRDD3 (7 bases). Looked up from germline, CDR1 is NSMFDY and CDR2 is ISSIKDK. V was cut by 0 bases and J by 3 bases, with 51 bases left in between. The CDR3 runs 27 residues. The DNA of the CDR3 is TGTGCAGCAAGCGAGGTTGGTTTCTATCACCTTCCACCATACTCGATACTGGGGAATATTGTATCCGATAAACTCATCTTT. This gives the protein CAASEVGFYHLPPYSILGNIVSDKLIF. Filled out from reference TRAV29/DV5 and TRDJ1, the complete variable domain reads DQQVKQNSPSLSVQEGRISILNCDYTNSMFDYFLWYKKYPAEGPTFLISISSIKDKNEDGRFTVFLNKSAKHLSLHIVPSQPGDSAVYFCAASEVGFYHLPPYSILGNIVSDKLIFGKGTRVTVEP.

This clone was counted only a few times. The chain uses TRDV2 and TRDJ3; TRDD3 aligns across 10 bases. CDR1 and CDR2 (germline): GEAIGNYY, EKD. V shed 0 bases, J shed 0 bases, and the junction held 10 bases outside the gene matches. The CDR3 is 21 residues long. CDR3 sequence: CACDTVGQGDTSSWDTRQMFF. The CDR3 nucleotides are TGTGCCTGTGACACCGTGGGTCAGGGGGATACGAGCTCCTGGGACACCCGACAGATGTTTTTC.

This clone was counted between two and nine times. The CDR3 sequence: CACDSVGVHISWDTRQMFF. CDR3 nucleotide sequence: TGTGCCTGTGACTCCGTGGGGGTCCATATCTCCTGGGACACCCGACAGATGTTTTTC. The V gene is TRDV2, the J gene TRDJ3, with D possibly matching TRDD3 (6 bases). Trimming pared 3 bases from V and 0 bases from J, leaving 17 bases between. The CDR3 runs 19 residues. Germline lookup yields CDR1 GEAIGNYY and CDR2 EKD.

This clone was detected only a few times. A read error likely explains why the TCRdb protein, taken from a much larger clone, differs from this DNA's translation at residue 5; the protein shown is translated from the DNA. The chain has TRDV2 and TRDJ3; 10 bases are shared with TRDD3. J was trimmed by 2 bases and V by 3 bases; bases with no gene match: 21. Per the germline V gene, CDR1 is GEAIGNYY and CDR2 is EKD. There are 23 residues in the CDR3. CDR3 in DNA: TGTGCCTGTGACTCCGTCCCTTCACGGGGGATACGGGCACCGACCTGGGACACCCGACAGATGTTTTTC. Amino acids: CACDSVPSRGIRAPTWDTRQMFF.

With respect to this clone: The protein given by TCRdb reflects a much larger clone and differs at residue 3 from this DNA's translation, likely from a read error; the protein shown is the DNA's translation. The gene calls are TRDV2 and TRDJ1, with 10 bases aligning to TRDD3. The germline V gene has CDR1 GEAIGNYY and CDR2 EKD. This CDR3 has 17 amino acids. CDR3 sequence (DNA): TGTGCCTATGACACCTTACTGGGGGATCAGTACACCGATAAACTCATCTTT. Its protein product is CAYDTLLGDQYTDKLIF.

As regards this clone: A read error likely explains why the TCRdb protein, taken from a much larger clone, differs from this DNA's translation at residue 8; the protein shown is translated from the DNA. The chain employs TRDV2 and TRDJ1, with a tentative D call TRDD3 (5 bases). The CDR3 consists of 18 residues. The germline gives CDR1 GEAIGNYY, CDR2 EKD. V shed 1 base and J shed 0 bases, with 20 bases lying between them. The CDR3 sequence is CACDTMTRGRSYTDKLIF. The DNA of the CDR3 is TGTGCCTGTGACACTATGACTAGGGGACGCTCGTACACCGATAAACTCATCTTT.

This clone turned up a few times. The amino acid sequence in TCRdb belongs to a much larger clone and departs from this DNA's translation at residue 6, likely a sequencing read error; the sequence shown is translated from the DNA. The rearrangement links TRDV2 to TRDJ1; no firm D call. Trimming pared 4 bases from V and 9 bases from J, leaving 26 bases between. In germline, CDR1 is GEAIGNYY, CDR2 EKD. This CDR3 has 16 amino acids. CDR3 residues: CACESVTAPLKEELIF. The CDR3 coding sequence is TGTGCCTGTGAGTCTGTGACTGCGCCTTTGAAGGAAGAACTCATCTTT.

In the case of this clone: It is likely a read error: a sequence one base away is far more abundant. Other DNA sequences from this sample encode an identical CDR3 as well. The chain is built from TRDV2 and TRDJ3; D perhaps matches TRDD3 (6 bases). This CDR3 contains 20 residues. The germline V gene has CDR1 GEAIGNYY and CDR2 EKD. V was trimmed by 1 base and J by 0 bases, leaving 18 bases between them. CDR3 DNA sequence: TGTGCCTGTGACACGCCGGGGGACCATCCGAGCTCCTGGGACACCCGACAGATGTTTTTC. This encodes CACDTPGDHPSSWDTRQMFF.

This clone was recorded a few times. The protein held in TCRdb is that of a much larger clone and does not match this DNA's translation at residue 12, likely because of a read error; the protein shown is translated from the DNA. The chain combines TRDV2 with TRDJ1; 13 positions match TRDD3. Per the germline V gene, CDR1 is GEAIGNYY and CDR2 is EKD. This CDR3 contains 18 residues. V lost 3 bases, J lost 5 bases, and 14 bases stayed unmatched. This CDR3 reads CACDSILGDTSTADKLIF. In DNA, the CDR3 is TGTGCCTGTGACTCCATACTGGGGGATACGAGTACGGCAGATAAACTCATCTTT.

This clone was detected a few times. The TCRdb record carries a much larger clone's protein, which differs from this DNA's translation at residue 10; a read error is the likely cause, and the protein listed here is the DNA translation. This chain uses TRDV2 with TRDJ1, with 8 bases identical to TRDD3. Germline CDR1 reads GEAIGNYY; CDR2 reads EKD. J was trimmed by 4 bases and V by 0 bases; bases with no gene match: 24. The CDR3 runs to 21 residues. CDR3 nucleotide sequence: TGTGCCTGTGACACCGTGCCTGGGGGAGCTTCCCTCTACCCGGGAGTCGATAAACTCATCTTT. Translated, it gives CACDTVPGGASLYPGVDKLIF.

This clone is large (0.1 to 1%) in the sample. This same CDR3 is encoded by further DNA sequences in the sample. This chain connects TRDV2 to TRDJ1; 9 nucleotides agree with TRDD3. Germline V gene lookup returns CDR1 GEAIGNYY and CDR2 EKD. This CDR3 has 17 amino acids. Trimming at V came to 0 bases and at J to 0 bases, leaving 7 bases not matched to a gene. The CDR3 region is CACDTVISGGYTDKLIF. CDR3 in DNA: TGTGCCTGTGACACCGTTATTTCTGGGGGATACACCGATAAACTCATCTTT.

For this clone: The TCRdb record carries a much larger clone's protein, which differs from this DNA's translation at residue 5; a read error is the likely cause, and the protein listed here is the DNA translation. This chain connects TRDV2 to TRDJ1, with 10 bases identical to TRDD3. With V trimmed by 2 bases and J by 0 bases, 8 bases remained unmatched. Per the germline V gene, CDR1 is GEAIGNYY and CDR2 is EKD. The CDR3 loop spans 17 amino acids. The CDR3 DNA reads TGTGCCTGTGACATTCTCGGAACTGGGGGATACACCGATAAACTCATCTTT. Amino acids: CACDILGTGGYTDKLIF.

A remark on this clone: The protein TCRdb gives is from a much larger clone and does not agree with this DNA's translation at residue 15, likely a read error; the protein shown here comes from the DNA. The rearrangement links TRDV2 to TRDJ1, with 13 bases matching TRDD3. Germline CDR1 and CDR2: GEAIGNYY and EKD. There are 18 residues in the CDR3. CDR3 amino acids: CACDALLGDTPYTDELIF. In DNA, the CDR3 is TGTGCCTGTGACGCCTTACTGGGGGATACGCCATACACCGATGAACTCATCTTT.

This clone was seen a handful of times. Other DNA sequences in the same sample also yield this CDR3. The V call is TRDV2, the J call TRDJ3; D could derive from TRDD2 or TRDD3 (6 bases each). CDR3 length: 19 residues. V was shortened by 0 bases and J by 6 bases, with 20 bases between the two germline ends. Germline CDR1 GEAIGNYY, CDR2 EKD. The CDR3 sequence is CACDTVGILLDLDTRQMFF. Written as DNA, the CDR3 is TGTGCCTGTGACACCGTGGGGATCCTACTGGACTTGGACACCCGACAGATGTTTTTC.

On this clone: The TCRdb record carries a much larger clone's protein, which differs from this DNA's translation at residue 11; a read error is the likely cause, and the protein listed here is the DNA translation. This chain connects TRDV2 to TRDJ1; 9 bases are a match to TRDD3. The CDR3 is made up of 17 amino acids. The germline gives CDR1 GEAIGNYY, CDR2 EKD. The J segment lost 0 bases and the V segment lost 2 bases, leaving 9 bases of the junction unmatched. The CDR3 protein is CACDRLGDRRNTDKLIF. The CDR3 region has the DNA TGTGCCTGTGACAGACTGGGGGACCGAAGGAACACCGATAAACTCATCTTT.

Concerning this clone: This likely traces to a read error, being one base from a far larger clone. This chain links TRDV2 with TRDJ3, with no clear D. Trimming took 0 bases from V and 0 from J, leaving 11 bases between them. CDR3 length: 18 amino acids. The germline gives CDR1 GEAIGNYY, CDR2 EKD. The CDR3 bases are TGTGCCTGTGACACCATCTCATTTAGCTCCTGGGACACCCGACAGATGTTTTTC. Its protein is CACDTISFSSWDTRQMFF.

About this clone itself: TCRdb attributes to this sequence the protein of a much larger clone, which differs from the DNA translation at residue 4; a read error is likely, and the protein displayed is translated from the DNA. The chain carries TRDV2 and TRDJ1, with D perhaps matching TRDD3 (6 bases). The CDR3 spans 17 residues. Per the germline V gene, CDR1 is GEAIGNYY and CDR2 is EKD. CDR3 in DNA: TGTGCCTGTGTCACCGCCGGGGGACCGAACTACACCGATAAACTCATCTTT. Translated, it gives CACVTAGGPNYTDKLIF.

To note about this clone: This likely came from a read error, as a far larger clone is one base away. Other nucleotide sequences in the sample specify the same CDR3. V usage is TRDV2 and J usage is TRDJ1, with TRDD3 matching over 13 bases. The CDR3 has 16 residues. In germline, CDR1 is GEAIGNYY, CDR2 EKD. CDR3 DNA: TGCGCCTGTGACTTACTGGGGGATACGGAGACCGATAAACTCATCTTT. This sequence encodes CACDLLGDTETDKLIF.

In regard to this clone: TCRdb attributes to this sequence the protein of a much larger clone, which differs from the DNA translation at residue 17; a read error is likely, and the protein displayed is translated from the DNA. The V call is TRDV2, the J call TRDJ2; 7 bases map to TRDD3. This CDR3 is built from 21 residues. CDR1 and CDR2 (germline): GEAIGNYY, EKD. CDR3 nucleotides: TGTGCCTGTGACACCGTACCCACTTTAGGGGGGGATCAAGCTTTGACAGTACAACTCTTCTTT. Translation gives CACDTVPTLGGDQALTVQLFF.

In its sample, this clone ranks as medium-sized. This specimen includes other DNA sequences encoding the same CDR3. No J gene call was made, and the V gene is TRDV2; the table's D call of TRDD3 was not tested on the DNA. The CDR3 is 16 residues long. Germline V CDR1 and CDR2: GEAIGNYY, EKD. The DNA of the CDR3 is TGTGCCTGTGACACAGTTGGGGGGGATACGAGGGTACAGCTCATCTTT. This codes for CACDTVGGDTRVQLIF.

There are a few counts of this clone. The translation of this DNA and the TCRdb protein of a much larger clone differ at residue 8, probably owing to a read error; the protein shown here is translated from the DNA. The CDR3 sequence: CACDTVGIPYTDKLIF. The CDR3 bases are TGTGCCTGTGACACCGTTGGGATCCCGTACACCGATAAACTCATCTTT. V usage is TRDV2 and J usage is TRDJ1; tentatively, D is TRDD3 (5 bases). This CDR3 spans 16 amino acids. Trimming removed 0 bases from V and 0 bases from J, with 13 bases in between. From germline, CDR1 is GEAIGNYY and CDR2 EKD.

This clone is medium-sized in the sample. A read error is the likely source, as a far larger clone sits one nucleotide away. Different DNA sequences within this sample yield the same CDR3. The V call is TRDV2, the J call TRDJ1; 13 nucleotides align to TRDD3. From germline, CDR1 is GEAIGNYY and CDR2 EKD. The CDR3 is 16 residues long. Trimming cost V 7 bases and J 2 bases; bases outside gene matches: 9. The DNA for the CDR3 is TGTGCCTGCGACGCATTACTGGGGGATACGACCGATAAACTCATCTTT. It is translated as CACDALLGDTTDKLIF.

This clone showed up just a few times. The translation of this DNA and the TCRdb protein of a much larger clone differ at residue 9, probably owing to a read error; the protein shown here is translated from the DNA. V and J are TRDV2 and TRDJ1; possible D gene TRDD2, 5 bases. TCRdb carries no J gene annotation; the J gene was assigned here by matching the DNA with germline. Trimming cost V 0 bases and J 1 base, with 23 bases left between them. The V gene's germline CDR1 is GEAIGNYY and CDR2 EKD. This CDR3 region has 19 residues. The CDR3 nucleotides read TGTGCCTGTGACACCGGTTCCTTGGTGGATCGATTACCCACCGATAAACTCATCTTT. Amino acid sequence: CACDTGSLVDRLPTDKLIF.